This TCR beta chain was recovered during a study of cytomegalovirus exposure and HLA in healthy donors. Study-level results: Trimming of TCR beta V- and J-genes showed a link, identified in a later analysis, to a missense DCLRE1C variant. The listing of roughly 160 TCR beta chains classed them as cytomegalovirus-associated.

Each of the donors was a healthy bone marrow donor. The PCR had 60 Vbeta and 13 Jbeta primers. Method: immunoSEQ multiplex PCR; TCRdb's copy keeps in-frame clones and lacks some. The data contain 200,000 or so clones, roughly 84% of them singletons. Concerning this clone itself: Its specificity is unknown.

The sample comprised PBMCs. The sequence was obtained from a boy aged 5-17 years in good health and CMV-seronegative.

In DNA, the CDR3 is TGTGCCAGCAGACAGGGGGCAAAAGAAAAACTGTTTTTT. It yields the protein CASRQGAKEKLFF. The rearrangement links TRBV25-1 to TRBJ1-4, with 9 bases aligning to TRBD1. V shed 6 bases, J shed 8 bases, and the junction held 4 bases outside the gene matches. From germline, CDR1 is MGHDK and CDR2 SYGVNS. The CDR3 runs 13 residues.